Listed here is a single T cell receptor (beta chain). Terminally differentiated effector memory CD45RA+ cells were excluded from the naive CD8 cells, which were CD45RO-negative and positively selected for CCR7. The CDR3 contains 14 residues. Trimming shortened V by 6 bases and J by 4 bases, and 15 bases separated the two germline ends. Germline CDR1 reads MNHEY; CDR2 reads SVGAGI. The data were obtained in a study of shared clonotypes between healthy human individuals. Assay: immunoSEQ multiplex PCR; the TCRdb copy retains only in-frame clones and omits some. The repertoire consists of about 2.1 million clones, with around 95% occurring once and the leading ten covering roughly 1.7%.

The origin of this receptor is a man aged 18-30 years in good health. Some clones in this sample may be carry-over from other donors' samples. The specimen sequenced was naive CD8+ T cells from PBMCs. The V and J genes are TRBV6-5 and TRBJ1-2; weak D call: TRBD1 (5 bases). CDR3 residues: CASSNGGDSYGYTF. The CDR3 DNA reads as TGTGCCAGCAGCAACGGGGGGGATAGCTATGGCTACACCTTC.